One T cell receptor beta chain is described in this entry. Its antigen has not been determined. The sample holds no much larger clone one base away, and base qualities are not on file. The junction shows trimming of 0 bases on V and 1 base on J, plus 11 bases between the germline ends. Sequences SGHDT (CDR1) and YYEEEE (CDR2) are obtained from the germline V gene. The CDR3 contains 15 residues, cysteine and phenylalanine counted. Only CDR3 DNA remains: 45 bases, in frame from the first base. TCRbeta CDR3 regions were amplified from genomic DNA using the immunoSEQ Assay, a bias-controlled multiplex PCR. The original pipeline was this. The number of nucleated cells in each sample was estimated by amplification of reference gene primers within the assay. To quantify the absolute abundance of each unique TCRbeta CDR3 rearrangement, sequence reads were collapsed and filtered. Productive Simpson clonality was computed per sample as the square root of Simpson's diversity index over productive rearrangements. Entries here come from immuneACCESS through TCRdb and include only in-frame sequences with V and J called. Some clones fail to appear in such tables; in the studies checked, an unresolved V gene covers under half of the shortfall, and the cause of the remainder is unknown. The V and J calls and clone size were taken over from that table, and D and trimming were inferred from the DNA. For this sample the table gives a few hundred thousand clones, of which approximately 92% were detected only once. The ten largest clonotypes hold about 18% of the sample.

Participants in the prospective study were enrolled through a virtual design, were aged roughly 18 to 100 years, and lived in under 25 United States geographic areas. In the prospective study, participants were assigned to cohorts based on the clinical history participants reported in a screening survey and a study questionnaire. Recovered participants in ImmuneRACE Cohort 3 were defined as having two consecutive negative NP/OP PCR tests, clearance from a healthcare professional, or resolution of symptoms. Mobile phlebotomists in the prospective study collected whole blood, serum and a nasopharyngeal or oropharyngeal swab from every participant. Participants in the prospective study had the option to provide additional blood draws and questionnaires over a roughly two-month period. Before DNA extraction, blood samples from the prospective study were shipped at room temperature or frozen. This entry is derived from a study of blood T cell repertoires in COVID-19 (dated by TCRdb to 2018 to 2020). With respect to the entire study: Samples from collaborators originated in the United States, Italy and Spain and spanned both the acute and convalescent phases of COVID-19. A freely available public database, intended as a resource for researchers studying the immune response to SARS-CoV-2, is where the repertoires were released. The dataset comprised deeply sampled blood TCRbeta repertoires from subjects exposed to, actively infected with, or recovered from COVID-19. Where HLA class I and class II types were available, the types were taken from metadata supplied by the sample provider, not from assay-based typing. A de-identified subject ID, COVID-19 status, age in years and sex were almost always included in the sample metadata. The samples were drawn from the first 160 participants of the ongoing ImmuneRACE study and from under 1,500 subjects provided by 6 global collaborators. The material from the prospective study consisted of cDNA or gDNA derived from T cells, B-cell-depleted T cells, or PBMCs.

Here is what the overall study found, with its caveats: How much clinical and demographic metadata was included differed by source and by participant, and the metadata was provided uncurated.

The chain joins TRBV5-6 to TRBJ2-7; there is no confident call for the D gene. Material: PBMCs or T cells enriched from blood (not recorded which). This receptor was identified in a woman aged 25 to 45 who had recovered from COVID-19. The bases read TGTGCCAGCAGCTTGGGGCCAGGAAGATCCTACGAGCAGTACTTC. Its amino acids are CASSLGPGRSYEQYF.